One and the same sample provided the 6 T cell receptor beta chains below, sequenced in a study of low-dose radiotherapy and immunotherapy resistance in tumors (dated by TCRdb to 2021 to 2024). Sequencing took place on an Illumina MiniSeq. Superscript III and a set of TRAV- and TRBV-specific primers were used to synthesize first-strand cDNA, so that both TCRalpha and TCRbeta chains were covered. TCRs were amplified for about 19 PCR cycles with Phusion, using a constant-region primer paired with the adapter attached to the V primers. TCRdb itself trimmed the public reads at Q25 with fastp, ran MiXCR and retained productive beta chains. CDR3 protein sequences are deduplicated, and each keeps its most common genes and DNA. This sample gives 85,000 to 95,000 distinct CDR3 sequences in total; 9% to 9.5% of them show up just once. 0.8% to 1.3% of the sample is taken by the ten largest. The sample's time point, from its label and the paper: before trial treatment.

The sequencing here drew on PBMCs, taken before treatment. Receptors originate from a male donor with prostate cancer.

The CDR3 loop reads CASSKGTDRGAYEQYF. As DNA, the CDR3 is TGTGCCAGCAGCAAAGGGACGGACAGGGGGGCCTACGAGCAGTACTTC. The rearrangement uses TRBV21-1 and TRBJ2-7; no check of the table's D call, TRBD1, against the DNA was made. TRBV21-1 is a pseudogene segment. CDR3 size: 16 residues.

The sample holds many counts of this clonotype. V gene TRBV4-3 combines with J gene TRBJ2-7, with TRBD2 matching 8 bases. Germline V gene data show CDR1 as LGHNA and CDR2 as YSLEER. The CDR3 is 15 amino acids. With 4 bases clipped from V and 5 bases from J, the junction kept 10 bases outside the gene matches. In DNA form, the CDR3 reads TGCGCCAGCAGCCTCTCGGCGGGAGGTTGGAACGAGCAGTACTTC. It translates to CASSLSAGGWNEQYF.

This clonotype was observed many times. The chain is built from TRBV5-1 and TRBJ2-7; TRBD1 aligns across 9 bases. V shed 4 bases, J shed 11 bases, and the junction held 19 bases outside the gene matches. The CDR3 is 16 residues long. CDR1 and CDR2 from the germline V gene are SGHRS and YFSETQ. CDR3 protein: CASSQGQGSVGESEYF. The CDR3 coding sequence is TGCGCCAGCAGCCAGGGACAGGGATCCGTTGGAGAGTCGGAGTACTTC. The whole variable domain, remainder taken from reference TRBV5-1 and TRBJ2-7, is KAGVTQTPRYLIKTRGQQVTLSCSPISGHRSVSWYQQTPGQGLQFLFEYFSETQRNKGNFPGRFSGRQFSNSRSEMNVSTLELGDSALYLCASSQGQGSVGESEYFGPGTRLTVT.

This clonotype has a count of ten or more. The chain joins TRBV7-9 to TRBJ1-6; the match to TRBD1 covers 9 bases. Per the germline V gene, CDR1 is SEHNR and CDR2 is FQNEAQ (reference sequence). V lost 5 bases and J lost 7; bases outside the gene matches: 6. The CDR3 runs to 15 residues. The chain's CDR3 is CASSAQGADNSPLHF. DNA of the CDR3: TGTGCCAGCAGCGCACAGGGGGCTGACAATTCACCCCTCCACTTT.

This sequence joins TRBV19 and TRBJ2-2; 12 bases match TRBD2. V shed 10 bases, J shed 4 bases, and the junction held 4 bases outside the gene matches. The CDR3 has 14 amino acids. The germline V gene has CDR1 LNHDA and CDR2 SQIVND (reference sequence). The CDR3 region is CATLAGGGTGELFF. CDR3 coding DNA: TGTGCCACCCTAGCGGGAGGGGGCACCGGGGAGCTGTTTTTT.

The rearrangement joins TRBV28 to TRBJ1-1, with a weak D call TRBD1 (6 bases). CDR3 length: 14 residues. Germline CDR1 MDHEN, CDR2 SYDVKM. V was trimmed by 8 bases and J by 3 bases, leaving 16 bases between them. The CDR3 coding sequence is TGTGCCAGCGGGGGGGCAGGGTCAGACACTGAAGCTTTCTTT. Its protein product is CASGGAGSDTEAFF.